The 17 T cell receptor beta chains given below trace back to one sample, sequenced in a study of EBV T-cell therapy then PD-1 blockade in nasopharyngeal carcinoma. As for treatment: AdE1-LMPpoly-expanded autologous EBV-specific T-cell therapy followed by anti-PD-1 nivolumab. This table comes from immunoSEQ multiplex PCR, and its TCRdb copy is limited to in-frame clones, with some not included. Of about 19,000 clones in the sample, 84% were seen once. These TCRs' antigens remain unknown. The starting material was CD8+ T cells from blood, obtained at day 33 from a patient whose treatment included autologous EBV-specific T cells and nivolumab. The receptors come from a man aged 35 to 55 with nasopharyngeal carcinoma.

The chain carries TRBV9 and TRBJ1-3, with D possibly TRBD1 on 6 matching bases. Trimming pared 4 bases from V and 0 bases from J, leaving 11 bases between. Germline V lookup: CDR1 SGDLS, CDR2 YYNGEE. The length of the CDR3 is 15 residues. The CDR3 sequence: CASSTTGSSGNTIYF. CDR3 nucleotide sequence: TGTGCCAGCAGCACCACAGGGAGCTCTGGAAACACCATATATTTT.

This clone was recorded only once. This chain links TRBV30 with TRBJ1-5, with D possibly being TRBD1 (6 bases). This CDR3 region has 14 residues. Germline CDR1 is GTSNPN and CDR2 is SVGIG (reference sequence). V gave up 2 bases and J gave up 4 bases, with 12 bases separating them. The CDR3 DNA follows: TGTGCCTGGAGTACCCTCGGACAGAATCAGCCCCAGCATTTT. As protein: CAWSTLGQNQPQHF.

CDR3 nucleotides: TGTGCCAGCAGTTTGACAGGCCGTGAAGCTTTCTTT. This encodes CASSLTGREAFF. This rearrangement joins TRBV6-2 or TRBV6-3 to TRBJ1-1; D is perhaps TRBD1 (6 bases). V shed 4 bases and J shed 7 bases, with 10 bases lying between them. The CDR3 runs to 12 residues. CDR1 is MNHEY and CDR2 is SVGEGT in the germline V gene.

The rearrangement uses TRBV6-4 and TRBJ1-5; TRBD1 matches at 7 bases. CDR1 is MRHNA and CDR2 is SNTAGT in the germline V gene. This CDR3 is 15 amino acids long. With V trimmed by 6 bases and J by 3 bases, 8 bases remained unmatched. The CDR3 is CASSATQGPNQPQHF. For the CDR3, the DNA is TGTGCCAGCAGCGCTACACAGGGGCCCAATCAGCCCCAGCATTTT.

The DNA for the CDR3 is TGTGCCAGCAGTTCATGGACGAGCGGCAATCAGCCCCAGCATTTT. Its protein is CASSSWTSGNQPQHF. This chain connects TRBV6-5 to TRBJ1-5; no firm D call. The germline CDR1 and CDR2 sequences are MNHEY and SVGAGI. The V and J ends lost 4 bases and 2 bases respectively, with 12 bases between them. The CDR3 consists of 15 residues.

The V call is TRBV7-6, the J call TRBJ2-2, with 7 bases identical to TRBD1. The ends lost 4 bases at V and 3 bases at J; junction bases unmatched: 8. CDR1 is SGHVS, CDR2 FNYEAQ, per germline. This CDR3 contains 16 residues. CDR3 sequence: CASSSIDRVDTGELFF. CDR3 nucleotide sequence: TGTGCCAGCAGCTCTATAGACAGGGTGGACACCGGGGAGCTGTTTTTT. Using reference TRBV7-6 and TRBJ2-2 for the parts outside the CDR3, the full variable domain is GAGVSQSPRYKVTKRGQDVALRCDPISGHVSLYWYRQALGQGPEFLTYFNYEAQQDKSGLPNDRFSAERPEGSISTLTIQRTEQRDSAMYRCASSSIDRVDTGELFFGEGSRLTVL.

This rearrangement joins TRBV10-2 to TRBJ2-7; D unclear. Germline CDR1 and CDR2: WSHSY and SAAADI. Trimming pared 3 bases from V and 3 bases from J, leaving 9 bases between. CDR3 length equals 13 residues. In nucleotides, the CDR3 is TGCGCCAGCAGTGAACAGCGTAGCTACGAGCAGTACTTC. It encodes CASSEQRSYEQYF.

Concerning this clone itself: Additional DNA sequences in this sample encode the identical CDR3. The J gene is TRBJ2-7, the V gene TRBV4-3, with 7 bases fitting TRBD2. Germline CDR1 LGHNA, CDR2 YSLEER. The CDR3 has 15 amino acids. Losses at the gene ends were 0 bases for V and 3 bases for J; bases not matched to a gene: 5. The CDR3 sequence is CASSQETSGVYEQYF. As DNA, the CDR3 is TGCGCCAGCAGCCAAGAGACGAGCGGGGTCTACGAGCAGTACTTC.

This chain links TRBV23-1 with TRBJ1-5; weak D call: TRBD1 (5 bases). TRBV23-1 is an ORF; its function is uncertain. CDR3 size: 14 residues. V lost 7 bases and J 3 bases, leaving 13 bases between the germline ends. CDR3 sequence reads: CASKSGAHNQPQHF. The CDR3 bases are TGCGCCAGCAAATCCGGGGCTCACAATCAGCCCCAGCATTTT.

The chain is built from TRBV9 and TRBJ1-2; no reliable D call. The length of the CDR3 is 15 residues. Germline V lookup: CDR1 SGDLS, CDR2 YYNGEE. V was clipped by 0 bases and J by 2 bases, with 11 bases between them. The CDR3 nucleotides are TGTGCCAGCAGCGTAGCCGCTGTGACCAACTATGGCTACACCTTC. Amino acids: CASSVAAVTNYGYTF.

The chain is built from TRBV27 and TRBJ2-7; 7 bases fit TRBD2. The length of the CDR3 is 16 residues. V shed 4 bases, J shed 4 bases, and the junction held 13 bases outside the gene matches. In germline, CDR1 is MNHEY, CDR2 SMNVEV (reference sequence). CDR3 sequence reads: CASSSPGASGLYEQYF. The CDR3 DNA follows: TGTGCCAGCAGTTCCCCGGGAGCTAGCGGTTTATACGAGCAGTACTTC.

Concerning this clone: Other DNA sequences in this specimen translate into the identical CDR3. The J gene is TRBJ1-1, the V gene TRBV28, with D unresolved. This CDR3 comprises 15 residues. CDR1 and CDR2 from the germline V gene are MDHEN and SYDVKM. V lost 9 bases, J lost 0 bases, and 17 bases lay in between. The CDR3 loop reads CASSPITMMNTEAFF. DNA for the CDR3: TGTGCCAGTAGTCCGATCACAATGATGAACACTGAAGCTTTCTTT.

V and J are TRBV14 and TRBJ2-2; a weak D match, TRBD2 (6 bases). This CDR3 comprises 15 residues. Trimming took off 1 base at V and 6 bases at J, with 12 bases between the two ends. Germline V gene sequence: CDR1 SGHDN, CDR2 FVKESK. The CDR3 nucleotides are TGTGCCAGCAGCCAAGTTCAGGGAGGATCCGGGGAGCTGTTTTTT. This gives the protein CASSQVQGGSGELFF.

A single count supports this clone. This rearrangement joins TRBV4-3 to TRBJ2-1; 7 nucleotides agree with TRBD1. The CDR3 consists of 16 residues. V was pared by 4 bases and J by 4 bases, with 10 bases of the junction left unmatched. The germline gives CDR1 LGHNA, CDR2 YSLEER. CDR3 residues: CASSRGTGAIYNEQFF. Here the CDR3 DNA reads TGCGCCAGCAGCCGAGGTACAGGGGCCATATACAATGAGCAGTTCTTC.

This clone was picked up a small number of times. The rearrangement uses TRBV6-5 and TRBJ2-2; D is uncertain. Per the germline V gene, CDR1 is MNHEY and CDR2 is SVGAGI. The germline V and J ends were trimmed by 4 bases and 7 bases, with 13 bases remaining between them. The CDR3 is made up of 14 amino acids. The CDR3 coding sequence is TGTGCCAGCAGTTCTTTGGCAGAAGGCGGGGAGCTGTTTTTT. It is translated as CASSSLAEGGELFF.

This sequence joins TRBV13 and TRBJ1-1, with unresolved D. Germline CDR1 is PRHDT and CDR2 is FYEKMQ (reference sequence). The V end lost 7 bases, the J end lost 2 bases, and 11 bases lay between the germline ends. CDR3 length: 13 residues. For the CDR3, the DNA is TGTGCCAGCACCCCGCCGGGAAACACTGAAGCTTTCTTT. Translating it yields CASTPPGNTEAFF.

The CDR3: CASSPHKTMNTEAFF. CDR3 DNA sequence: TGTGCCAGCAGCCCCCACAAGACGATGAACACTGAAGCTTTCTTT. This chain links TRBV7-9 with TRBJ1-1; no reliable D call. CDR1 is SEHNR and CDR2 is FQNEAQ in the germline V gene (reference sequence). Trimming stripped 5 bases from V and 0 bases from J, with 13 bases between. The CDR3 totals 15 residues.